This passage covers 25 T cell receptor beta chains from one sample sequenced in a study of OX40 agonist ivuxolimab in advanced cancers. Sequencing used immunoSEQ multiplex PCR; TCRdb keeps in-frame clones, though not all of them. The data hold 70,000 to 80,000 clones, with more than 85% observed a single time. The source material was CD4+ or CD8+ T cells sorted from blood, sampled in a trial of the OX40 agonist ivuxolimab. The receptors here all came from an adult with an advanced solid tumor such as melanoma, head and neck, liver or kidney cancer.

Details on this clone: The sample holds other DNA sequences that translate to the same CDR3. This chain uses TRBV7-2 with TRBJ2-6, with D hard to call. Trimming took 5 bases from V and 0 from J, leaving 11 bases between them. CDR1 is SGHTA, CDR2 FQGNSA, per germline. The CDR3 is 16 amino acids. The CDR3 coding sequence is TGTGCCAGCAGCCTCCAACCCCCCTCTGGGGCCAACGTCCTGACTTTC. Encoded protein: CASSLQPPSGANVLTF.

The chain recombines TRBV18 with TRBJ1-2; D might be TRBD1 (5 bases). With 2 bases removed from V and 6 bases from J, the gap between germline ends came to 16 bases. The germline V gene has CDR1 KGHSH and CDR2 LQKENI. The CDR3 is 15 residues long. CDR3 protein: CASSPSGREKNGYTF. The CDR3 nucleotides are TGTGCCAGCTCACCATCGGGCAGGGAGAAGAATGGCTACACCTTC.

This clone was observed once. This chain uses TRBV5-4 with TRBJ2-5; 7 nucleotides agree with TRBD2. Germline V gene data show CDR1 as SGHNT and CDR2 as YYREEE (reference sequence). CDR3 size: 15 residues. The J segment lost 2 bases and the V segment lost 0 bases, leaving 4 bases of the junction unmatched. The CDR3: CASSLAGRGQETQYF. The DNA for the CDR3 is TGTGCCAGCAGCTTGGCCGGGCGGGGGCAAGAGACCCAGTACTTC. Variable domain in full (rest from reference TRBV5-4 and TRBJ2-5): ETGVTQSPTHLIKTRGQQVTLRCSSQSGHNTVSWYQQALGQGPQFIFQYYREEENGRGNFPPRFSGLQFPNYSSELNVNALELDDSALYLCASSLAGRGQETQYFGPGTRLLVL.

This clone appeared a single time. The chain couples TRBV7-6 to TRBJ2-7; the D is unclear. CDR1 SGHVS and CDR2 FNYEAQ come from the germline V gene. This CDR3 has 13 residues. Trimming cost V 5 bases and J 3 bases, with 11 bases left between them. The CDR3 is CASSPYESYEQYF. The CDR3 region has the DNA TGTGCCAGCAGCCCATACGAGAGCTACGAGCAGTACTTC.

This clone was detected once. The genes are TRBV30 and TRBJ2-1; D is ambiguous. CDR3 length: 13 amino acids. Germline V gives CDR1 GTSNPN, CDR2 SVGIG (reference sequence). V gave up 4 bases and J gave up 0 bases, with 7 bases separating them. CDR3 sequence: CAWTWSSYNEQFF. For the CDR3, the DNA is TGTGCCTGGACTTGGAGCTCCTACAATGAGCAGTTCTTC.

CDR3 protein: CASRKGALLANQPQHF. The CDR3 DNA reads TGTGCCAGCAGGAAAGGGGCCCTCTTAGCAAATCAGCCCCAGCATTTT. This chain uses TRBV27 with TRBJ1-5, with D possibly matching TRBD1 (5 bases). The CDR3 spans 16 residues. With 6 bases removed from V and 4 bases from J, the gap between germline ends came to 19 bases. Germline CDR1 is MNHEY and CDR2 is SMNVEV (reference sequence).

This chain links TRBV7-2 with TRBJ2-3; D gene uncertain. The germline V and J ends were trimmed by 6 bases and 0 bases, with 4 bases remaining between them. This CDR3 is 12 amino acids long. CDR1 is SGHTA and CDR2 is FQGNSA in the germline V gene. The CDR3 sequence is CASRGSTDTQYF. CDR3 nucleotide sequence: TGTGCCAGCAGGGGCAGCACAGATACGCAGTATTTT. Full variable domain (outside the CDR3, taken from reference TRBV7-2 and TRBJ2-3): GAGVSQSPSNKVTEKGKDVELRCDPISGHTALYWYRQSLGQGLEFLIYFQGNSAPDKSGLPSDRFSAERTGGSVSTLTIQRTQQEDSAVYLCASRGSTDTQYFGPGTRLTVL.

The chain has TRBV30 and TRBJ1-3; D call uncertain. Germline V lookup: CDR1 GTSNPN, CDR2 SVGIG (reference sequence). The CDR3 contains 16 residues. V shed 8 bases and J shed 0 bases, with 20 bases lying between them. CDR3: CAQITAASGSGNTIYF. CDR3 sequence (DNA): TGTGCCCAGATTACAGCGGCGAGTGGCTCTGGAAACACCATATATTTT.

This chain links TRBV29-1 with TRBJ2-1; 8 bases align to TRBD1. This CDR3 has 14 amino acids. V trimming: 6 bases; J trimming: 4 bases; junction bases outside the gene matches: 8. The germline gives CDR1 SQVTM, CDR2 ANQGSEA. CDR3 loop: CSVVQGAGYNEQFF. The CDR3 nucleotides are TGCAGCGTCGTCCAGGGGGCTGGGTACAATGAGCAGTTCTTC.

This chain connects TRBV29-1 to TRBJ2-6; 12 positions agree with TRBD1. With V trimmed by 3 bases and J by 4 bases, 4 bases remained unmatched. This CDR3 contains 16 residues. Germline-derived CDR1 and CDR2 are SQVTM and ANQGSEA. CDR3 coding DNA: TGCAGCGTTGAGGGACAGGGGGCGCGGGGGGCCAACGTCCTGACTTTC. It is translated as CSVEGQGARGANVLTF.

This chain uses TRBV5-1 with TRBJ2-5, with unresolved D. The CDR3 covers 15 residues. The germline V gene encodes CDR1 SGHRS and CDR2 YFSETQ. The V end lost 0 bases, the J end lost 4 bases, and 13 bases lay between the germline ends. As DNA, the CDR3 is TGCGCCAGCAGCTTGGCCGGAGTAGCAGCAGAGACCCAGTACTTC. This translates into CASSLAGVAAETQYF.

J is TRBJ1-2 and V is TRBV7-9; D might be TRBD1 (5 bases). Trimming took 5 bases from V and 2 from J, leaving 21 bases between them. The CDR3 sequence is 17 residues long. Germline V lookup: CDR1 SEHNR, CDR2 FQNEAQ (reference sequence). The CDR3: CASSPTVGLGPNYGYTF. The CDR3 DNA is TGTGCCAGCAGCCCGACGGTGGGCCTGGGGCCCAACTATGGCTACACCTTC.

The V and J genes are TRBV6-1 and TRBJ1-1, with TRBD1 identical over 11 bases. The CDR3 has 15 residues. V lost 3 bases to trimming and J lost 10 bases; unmatched junction nucleotides: 10. Germline V gene sequence: CDR1 MNHNS, CDR2 SASEGT. CDR3 coding DNA: TGTGCCAGCAGTGACCGGACAGGGGGCGATTTGGGAGCTTTCTTT. Translation gives CASSDRTGGDLGAFF.

The gene calls are TRBV6-6 and TRBJ2-3, with TRBD2 as a possible D gene (6 bases). Germline V lookup: CDR1 MNHNY, CDR2 SVGAGI (reference sequence). CDR3 length: 15 residues. V was shortened by 2 bases and J by 0 bases, with 9 bases between the two germline ends. CDR3 residues: CASSYVAASTDTQYF. The CDR3 bases are TGTGCCAGCAGTTACGTAGCGGCCAGCACAGATACGCAGTATTTT.

CDR3 sequence reads: CASSADRGPGNTIYF. As DNA, the CDR3 is TGTGCCAGCAGTGCCGACAGGGGGCCTGGAAACACCATATATTTT. The rearrangement joins TRBV6-1 to TRBJ1-3; 10 positions agree with TRBD1. V was clipped by 4 bases and J by 2 bases; unmatched bases: 2. The germline CDR1 and CDR2 sequences are MNHNS and SASEGT. This CDR3 is built from 15 residues.

The chain uses TRBV10-3 and TRBJ2-1, with a tentative D call TRBD1 (6 bases). This CDR3 has 13 residues. V gave up 8 bases and J gave up 8 bases, with 16 bases separating them. Germline values: CDR1 ENHRY, CDR2 SYGVKD. The CDR3 region is CAIASTGPDEQFF. Here the CDR3 DNA reads TGTGCCATCGCAAGTACAGGGCCCGATGAGCAGTTCTTC.

The rearrangement uses TRBV7-7 and TRBJ2-5, with D possibly TRBD2 on 6 matching bases. Trimming removed 1 base from V and 5 bases from J, with 20 bases in between. This CDR3 region has 17 residues. CDR1 and CDR2 (germline): SSHAT, FNYEAQ (reference sequence). CDR3 DNA sequence: TGTGCCAGCAGCTTAGGAACCGGGCGGGGATCAGGGGAGACCCAGTACTTC. Protein sequence: CASSLGTGRGSGETQYF.

The chain has TRBV10-3 and TRBJ2-7; D is unresolved. The CDR3 is 11 residues long. Germline V gives CDR1 ENHRY, CDR2 SYGVKD. V lost 2 bases, J lost 4 bases, and 3 bases lay in between. The CDR3 DNA sequence: TGTGCCATCAGTGAGCTATACGAGCAGTACTTC. Translated, it gives CAISELYEQYF.

V usage is TRBV7-9 and J usage is TRBJ2-2; no clear D. This CDR3 contains 14 residues. Germline V lookup: CDR1 SEHNR, CDR2 FQNEAQ (reference sequence). The V end was cut by 6 bases, the J end by 7 bases, with 15 bases between. CDR3 nucleotides: TGTGCCAGCAGGCAAGCGTCGGGCGTCGGGGAGCTGTTTTTT. This encodes CASRQASGVGELFF.

The chain links TRBV18 to TRBJ2-3; 7 nucleotides agree with TRBD1. The CDR3 totals 13 residues. The germline V gene has CDR1 KGHSH and CDR2 LQKENI. Unmatched junction bases numbered 5, after V lost 5 bases and J lost 6 bases. CDR3 loop: CASSFEGADTQYF. CDR3 sequence (DNA): TGTGCCAGCTCATTCGAGGGGGCGGATACGCAGTATTTT.

J is TRBJ2-5 and V is TRBV5-1, with 15 bases lining up with TRBD2. V was clipped by 4 bases and J by 4 bases; unmatched bases: 11. Germline loops: CDR1 SGHRS, CDR2 YFSETQ. The CDR3 covers 18 residues. This CDR3 is CASSIAGTSGRRGETQYF. CDR3 bases: TGCGCCAGCAGCATAGCCGGGACTAGCGGGAGGAGAGGAGAGACCCAGTACTTC.

The chain links TRBV10-3 to TRBJ1-5; D not certain. CDR3 length: 15 amino acids. Trimming took 0 bases from V and 9 from J, leaving 15 bases between them. CDR1 ENHRY and CDR2 SYGVKD come from the germline V gene. The CDR3 is CAISESSAMGGPQHF. CDR3 bases: TGTGCCATCAGTGAGTCGAGCGCAATGGGAGGGCCCCAGCATTTT.

The chain is built from TRBV9 and TRBJ1-2, with a tentative D call TRBD1 (5 bases). V was clipped by 0 bases and J by 3 bases, with 18 bases between them. Germline CDR1 reads SGDLS; CDR2 reads YYNGEE. This CDR3 is 17 amino acids long. CDR3 in DNA: TGTGCCAGCAGCGTAGCTTTACCAGGGCCGGTGGACTATGGCTACACCTTC. It encodes CASSVALPGPVDYGYTF. Combining the CDR3 with reference TRBV9 and TRBJ1-2 gives the whole variable domain DSGVTQTPKHLITATGQRVTLRCSPRSGDLSVYWYQQSLDQGLQFLIQYYNGEERAKGNILERFSAQQFPDLHSELNLSSLELGDSALYFCASSVALPGPVDYGYTFGSGTRLTVV.

This chain joins TRBV9 and TRBJ2-1; no reliable D call. V lost 0 bases and J 9 bases, leaving 13 bases between the germline ends. CDR3 size: 14 residues. CDR1 and CDR2 from the germline V gene are SGDLS and YYNGEE. CDR3 sequence (DNA): TGTGCCAGCAGCGTAGCTCTAGTTAGCAGTGAGCAGTTCTTC. Its protein is CASSVALVSSEQFF.

This chain joins TRBV7-9 and TRBJ1-4; D might be TRBD1 (6 bases). The CDR3 is 12 amino acids. V lost 5 bases and J lost 5, with 6 bases in between. The germline V gene has CDR1 SEHNR and CDR2 FQNEAQ (reference sequence). The chain's CDR3 is CASSQGNEKLFF. The CDR3 DNA sequence: TGTGCCAGCAGCCAGGGGAATGAAAAACTGTTTTTT. Supplemented by reference TRBV7-9 and TRBJ1-4, the full variable domain reads DTGVSQNPRHKITKRGQNVTFRCDPISEHNRLYWYRQTLGQGPEFLTYFQNEAQLEKSRLLSDRFSAERPKGSFSTLEIQRTEQGDSAMYLCASSQGNEKLFFGSGTQLSVL.